This T cell receptor beta chain appears in the sequencing data of a study of cytomegalovirus exposure and HLA in healthy donors. Study results and caveats: Owing to their indistinguishability, certain V segments, notably TRBV6-2 and TRBV6-3, were excluded.

Trimming left V 5 bases short and J 1 base short, with 8 bases between. Germline-derived CDR1 and CDR2 are SGHAT and FQNNGV. This CDR3 has 13 residues. As concerns this clone: Its antigen is currently unknown.

The PCR was carried out with 60 Vbeta primers and 13 Jbeta primers. Assay used: immunoSEQ multiplex PCR; TCRdb lists only in-frame clones, some missing. Seen here are about 150,000 clones, roughly 80% observed once, and the top ten hold approximately 1.5%. The TCR was taken from a male donor in good health and CMV-seronegative. Material: PBMCs. The chain recombines TRBV11-2 with TRBJ1-1, with D uncertain. The CDR3 bases are TGTGCCAGCAGCCCGCACACGAACACTGAAGCTTTCTTT. Translated: CASSPHTNTEAFF.